The rows below give T cell receptor beta chains drawn from one sample of a study of blood T cells in healthy people across ages. TCRdb re-called the 5' RACE reads with MiXCR, one entry per CDR3 protein. The sample holds 780,000 or so distinct CDR3 sequences, more than 20% seen once. This sample was shared with a second study, whose subject was T cells of mothers and their children.

Sequencing was performed on blood. These receptors were collected from a boy between 10 and 17 years old in good health. The CDR3 runs from the conserved cysteine through the conserved F or W. D genes are given only for firm matches. Where a row states a size, it is once, few, many or the class of an expanded clone; other rows omit it.

V gene	D gene	clone size	J gene	CDR3 protein	CDR3 DNA
TRBV6-5	TRBD1	few	TRBJ2-5	CASSRGTMETQYF	TGTGCCAGCAGCAGGGGGACGATGGAGACCCAGTACTTC
TRBV6-1	.	.	TRBJ2-1	CASSARGEAPYNEQFF	TGTGCCAGCAGTGCTAGGGGGGAGGCCCCCTACAATGAGCAGTTCTTC
TRBV6-5	.	.	TRBJ1-1	CASSTRALNTEAFF	TGTGCCAGCTCCACCAGGGCTCTGAACACTGAAGCTTTCTTT
TRBV20-1	.	.	TRBJ2-7	CSAMDREGSYEQYF	TGCAGTGCTATGGACAGGGAGGGTTCCTACGAGCAGTACTTC
TRBV20-1	TRBD2	.	TRBJ2-5	CSARDLTGGAPRETQYF	TGCAGTGCTAGAGATCTGACGGGGGGGGCTCCAAGGGAGACCCAGTACTTC
TRBV29-1	.	.	TRBJ1-2	CSVEGWDPKGYGYTF	TGCAGCGTTGAAGGGTGGGACCCAAAAGGCTATGGCTACACCTTC
TRBV5-1	TRBD1	few	TRBJ1-4	CAGSLVGGGSEKLFF	TGCGCCGGCAGCTTGGTAGGGGGCGGATCCGAAAAACTGTTTTTT
TRBV7-8	TRBD2	.	TRBJ2-3	CASSPQSGGTDTQYF	TGTGCCAGCAGCCCACAATCGGGAGGGACAGATACGCAGTATTTT
TRBV2	.	.	TRBJ1-1	CASRPDGSNTEAFF	TGTGCCAGCAGGCCGGACGGATCGAACACTGAAGCTTTCTTT
TRBV7-2	.	few	TRBJ2-2	CASSLGPANTGELFF	TGTGCCAGCAGCTTAGGACCCGCGAACACCGGGGAGCTGTTTTTT
TRBV28	.	.	TRBJ2-7	CASSPGTLASYEQYF	TGTGCCAGCAGCCCCGGGACACTGGCCTCCTACGAGCAGTACTTC
TRBV29-1	.	few	TRBJ2-7	CSVRLDGYEQYF	TGCAGCGTACGGCTTGACGGCTACGAGCAGTACTTC
TRBV12-3/TRBV12-4	TRBD2	.	TRBJ2-4	CASSSSGRQNIQYF	TGTGCCAGCAGTTCTAGCGGGAGGCAAAACATTCAGTACTTC
TRBV3-1	.	few	TRBJ1-2	CASSGGAATTYGYTF	TGTGCCAGCAGCGGTGGAGCGGCCACAACCTATGGCTACACCTTC
TRBV27	TRBD2	few	TRBJ2-1	CASSLSGRANEQFF	TGTGCCAGCAGTTTGAGCGGGAGGGCCAATGAGCAGTTCTTC
TRBV4-1	.	.	TRBJ2-4	CASSHPRIAKNIQYF	TGCGCCAGCAGCCATCCGCGGATAGCCAAAAACATTCAGTACTTC
TRBV28	.	.	TRBJ1-2	CASSSGTFNYGYTF	TGTGCCAGCAGTTCCGGGACTTTTAACTATGGCTACACCTTC
TRBV4-1	.	few	TRBJ2-1	CASSQDPRSEEQFF	TGCGCCAGCAGCCAAGACCCCAGGTCAGAGGAGCAGTTCTTC
TRBV4-1	.	.	TRBJ1-2	CASSKGANYGYTF	TGCGCCAGCAGCAAGGGGGCTAACTATGGCTACACCTTC
TRBV28	.	.	TRBJ1-6	CASSWGESPLHF	TGTGCCAGCAGTTGGGGGGAGTCACCCCTCCACTTT
TRBV12-3/TRBV12-4	.	few	TRBJ2-5	CAPSLGGETQYF	TGTGCCCCCAGTTTAGGGGGAGAGACCCAGTACTTC
TRBV7-2	.	many	TRBJ2-7	CASSLGGTASYEQYF	TGTGCCAGCAGCTTAGGCGGGACGGCATCCTACGAGCAGTACTTC
TRBV7-3	.	.	TRBJ2-6	CASRNNAANVLTF	TGTGCCAGCAGGAACAATGCGGCCAACGTTCTGACTTTC
TRBV3-1	TRBD2	.	TRBJ2-1	CASSQERPSGRNEQFF	TGTGCCAGCAGCCAAGAGCGGCCTAGCGGGAGGAATGAGCAGTTCTTC
TRBV7-3	TRBD2	few	TRBJ2-3	CASSLTIETSGGTDTQYF	TGTGCCAGCAGCTTAACGATTGAGACTAGCGGTGGCACAGATACGCAGTATTTT
TRBV6-5	TRBD1	.	TRBJ1-6	CASSPTGTPLHF	TGTGCCAGCAGCCCGACAGGGACACCCCTCCACTTT
TRBV29-1	TRBD2	.	TRBJ2-5	CSVTIPLAGDPQETQYF	TGCAGCGTAACCATACCACTAGCGGGAGATCCCCAAGAGACCCAGTACTTC
TRBV4-1	.	.	TRBJ1-2	CASSQVPEGDYGYTF	TGCGCCAGCAGCCAAGTACCGGAGGGAGACTATGGCTACACCTTC
TRBV29-1	.	few	TRBJ2-7	CSVGRGGTYEQYF	TGCAGCGTTGGGAGGGGGGGCACCTACGAGCAGTACTTC
TRBV29-1	TRBD1	.	TRBJ2-1	CSGLGQLDEQFF	TGCAGCGGGTTGGGACAGCTCGATGAGCAGTTCTTC
TRBV7-9	.	.	TRBJ1-2	CASSLGEVDYGYTF	TGTGCCAGCAGCTTAGGGGAAGTAGACTATGGCTACACCTTC
TRBV19	TRBD1	.	TRBJ1-1	CASSIGTGGTEAFF	TGTGCCAGTAGTATCGGGACAGGGGGCACTGAAGCTTTCTTT
TRBV7-2	.	few	TRBJ2-5	CASSSGNKETQYF	TGTGCCAGCAGCTCCGGGAATAAAGAGACCCAGTACTTC
TRBV29-1	.	few	TRBJ2-5	CSVGPGETQYF	TGCAGCGTTGGACCGGGGGAGACCCAGTACTTC
TRBV7-9	.	.	TRBJ2-5	CASSFRIGSEETQYF	TGTGCCAGCAGCTTTAGAATTGGATCAGAGGAGACCCAGTACTTC
TRBV21-1	.	few	TRBJ1-2	CASRRARGCYGYTF	TGTGCCAGCAGACGAGCAAGGGGTTGCTATGGCTACACCTTC
TRBV29-1	.	few	TRBJ2-1	CSVLRGYINEQFF	TGCAGCGTTCTGCGGGGCTATATAAATGAGCAGTTCTTC
TRBV20-1	TRBD2	few	TRBJ2-1	CSARVWTSGISSYNEQFF	TGCAGTGCTAGAGTTTGGACTAGCGGAATTAGCTCCTACAATGAGCAGTTCTTC
TRBV4-2	.	.	TRBJ1-2	CASSQGAGWGYGYTF	TGTGCCAGCAGCCAAGGCGCAGGGTGGGGCTATGGCTACACCTTC
TRBV29-1	.	many	TRBJ2-6	CSVITGTGANVLTF	TGCAGCGTTATCACAGGCACCGGGGCCAACGTCCTGACTTTC